These T cell receptor beta chains were read from a single sample in a study of OX40 agonist ivuxolimab in advanced cancers. Libraries were prepared by immunoSEQ multiplex PCR; TCRdb keeps only in-frame clonotypes and omits some of them. In the table there are tens of thousands of clones, about 92% of which are singletons. The specimen comprised CD4+ or CD8+ T cells sorted from blood, sampled in a trial of the OX40 agonist ivuxolimab. Every receptor here comes from an adult with an advanced solid tumor such as melanoma, head and neck, liver or kidney cancer. Both conserved end residues are part of each CDR3. Each record gives: clone size, D gene, V gene, J gene, CDR3 protein, CDR3 DNA. The D gene is left open where the match is weak. The size of a clone is reported for some rows only, either as once, few or many, or as a class for expanded clones.

abundance: NA; d_gene: NA; v_gene: TRBV27; j_gene: TRBJ1-2; CDR3aa: CASSLSWGGTSNYGYTF; CDR3nt: TGTGCCAGCAGTTTATCTTGGGGCGGCACCTCTAACTATGGCTACACCTTC
abundance: NA; d_gene: NA; v_gene: TRBV28; j_gene: TRBJ2-7; CDR3aa: CASSPDGAGILYEQYF; CDR3nt: TGTGCCAGCAGTCCGGACGGGGCCGGGATTCTCTACGAGCAGTACTTC
abundance: NA; d_gene: NA; v_gene: TRBV6-5; j_gene: TRBJ1-6; CDR3aa: CASSYIGQASPLHF; CDR3nt: TGTGCCAGCAGTTACATAGGGCAGGCTTCACCCCTCCACTTT
abundance: NA; d_gene: TRBD1; v_gene: TRBV6-5; j_gene: TRBJ1-2; CDR3aa: CASSGTGDYGYTF; CDR3nt: TGTGCCAGCAGCGGGACAGGGGACTATGGCTACACCTTC
abundance: once; d_gene: NA; v_gene: TRBV7-9; j_gene: TRBJ2-1; CDR3aa: CASSALRGYYNEQFF; CDR3nt: TGTGCCAGCAGCGCCTTGCGGGGATATTACAATGAGCAGTTCTTC
abundance: NA; d_gene: NA; v_gene: TRBV4-1; j_gene: TRBJ1-2; CDR3aa: CASSQGAGDYGYTF; CDR3nt: TGCGCCAGCAGCCAAGGCGCAGGGGACTATGGCTACACCTTC
abundance: NA; d_gene: NA; v_gene: TRBV5-5; j_gene: TRBJ2-7; CDR3aa: CASSSVDRSEQYF; CDR3nt: TGTGCCAGCTCGTCCGTAGATCGATCCGAGCAGTACTTC
abundance: once; d_gene: NA; v_gene: TRBV10-3; j_gene: TRBJ1-1; CDR3aa: CAILQELNTEAFF; CDR3nt: TGTGCCATTTTACAGGAACTGAACACTGAAGCTTTCTTT
abundance: NA; d_gene: TRBD1; v_gene: TRBV7-6; j_gene: TRBJ1-3; CDR3aa: CASSSGQGYGNTIYF; CDR3nt: TGTGCCAGCAGCTCCGGACAGGGTTATGGAAACACCATATATTTT
abundance: NA; d_gene: NA; v_gene: TRBV9; j_gene: TRBJ2-7; CDR3aa: CASSASFDHEQYF; CDR3nt: TGTGCCAGCAGCGCCTCGTTCGATCACGAGCAGTACTTC
abundance: NA; d_gene: NA; v_gene: TRBV14; j_gene: TRBJ2-1; CDR3aa: CASGSSYNEQFF; CDR3nt: TGTGCCAGCGGGAGTTCGTACAATGAGCAGTTCTTC
abundance: NA; d_gene: NA; v_gene: TRBV7-9; j_gene: TRBJ2-1; CDR3aa: CASSPGAPGDVNEQFF; CDR3nt: TGTGCCAGCAGCCCCGGGGCCCCAGGGGATGTCAATGAGCAGTTCTTC
abundance: NA; d_gene: TRBD2; v_gene: TRBV15; j_gene: TRBJ2-1; CDR3aa: CATRDYYNEQFF; CDR3nt: TGTGCCACCCGGGACTACTACAATGAGCAGTTCTTC
abundance: NA; d_gene: NA; v_gene: TRBV5-1; j_gene: TRBJ2-7; CDR3aa: CASSLEERLSYEQYF; CDR3nt: TGCGCCAGCAGCTTGGAGGAGAGGCTTTCCTACGAGCAGTACTTC
abundance: NA; d_gene: NA; v_gene: TRBV7-9; j_gene: TRBJ1-3; CDR3aa: CASSVLTVSGGNTIYF; CDR3nt: TGTGCCAGCAGCGTTCTGACTGTGTCTGGTGGAAACACCATATATTTT
abundance: NA; d_gene: NA; v_gene: TRBV7-8; j_gene: TRBJ1-2; CDR3aa: CASSLEGGAWGYTF; CDR3nt: TGTGCCAGCAGCTTAGAAGGTGGGGCTTGGGGCTACACCTTC
abundance: NA; d_gene: NA; v_gene: TRBV4-1; j_gene: TRBJ2-7; CDR3aa: CASSQGREQYF; CDR3nt: TGCGCCAGCAGCCAAGGAAGGGAGCAGTACTTC
abundance: NA; d_gene: TRBD1; v_gene: TRBV6-5; j_gene: TRBJ2-7; CDR3aa: CASSPGTGPYEQYF; CDR3nt: TGTGCCAGCAGTCCCGGGACAGGGCCATACGAGCAGTACTTC
abundance: NA; d_gene: TRBD2; v_gene: TRBV5-1; j_gene: TRBJ2-5; CDR3aa: CASSSIGLALQETQYF; CDR3nt: TGCGCCAGCAGCTCCATTGGACTAGCGCTACAAGAGACCCAGTACTTC
abundance: NA; d_gene: TRBD1; v_gene: TRBV5-4; j_gene: TRBJ1-2; CDR3aa: CASSPGTGGYGYTF; CDR3nt: TGTGCCAGCAGCCCCGGGACAGGGGGATATGGCTACACCTTC
abundance: NA; d_gene: NA; v_gene: TRBV19; j_gene: TRBJ2-1; CDR3aa: CASSIVRMDEQFF; CDR3nt: TGTGCCAGTAGTATAGTACGAATGGATGAGCAGTTCTTC
abundance: NA; d_gene: TRBD2; v_gene: TRBV7-9; j_gene: TRBJ2-7; CDR3aa: CASSLIGGGAGDRYEQYF; CDR3nt: TGTGCCAGCAGCTTAATAGGGGGGGGAGCGGGAGACAGGTACGAGCAGTACTTC
abundance: NA; d_gene: TRBD2; v_gene: TRBV7-2; j_gene: TRBJ2-3; CDR3aa: CASSPRLAGLADTQYF; CDR3nt: TGTGCCAGCAGCCCCCGGCTAGCGGGATTGGCGGATACGCAGTATTTT
abundance: NA; d_gene: NA; v_gene: TRBV11-2; j_gene: TRBJ1-2; CDR3aa: CASSLEVVGGEKHYGYTF; CDR3nt: TGTGCCAGCAGCTTAGAGGTGGTGGGTGGGGAGAAGCACTACGGCTACACCTTC
abundance: NA; d_gene: TRBD1; v_gene: TRBV7-9; j_gene: TRBJ2-7; CDR3aa: CASSYPGQGFHF; CDR3nt: TGTGCCAGCAGCTACCCGGGACAGGGTTTTCACTTC
abundance: NA; d_gene: NA; v_gene: TRBV5-1; j_gene: TRBJ1-2; CDR3aa: CASSYDGYGYTF; CDR3nt: TGCGCCAGCAGCTACGACGGCTATGGCTACACCTTC
abundance: NA; d_gene: TRBD1; v_gene: TRBV30; j_gene: TRBJ1-1; CDR3aa: CAFDREPEAFF; CDR3nt: TGTGCCTTTGACAGGGAGCCGGAAGCTTTCTTT
abundance: NA; d_gene: TRBD2; v_gene: TRBV2; j_gene: TRBJ2-1; CDR3aa: CASSSGGSWNEQFF; CDR3nt: TGTGCCAGCAGTTCGGGCGGGAGTTGGAATGAGCAGTTCTTC
abundance: few; d_gene: NA; v_gene: TRBV6-5; j_gene: TRBJ1-2; CDR3aa: CASTQGYGYTF; CDR3nt: TGTGCCAGCACCCAAGGGTATGGCTACACCTTC
abundance: NA; d_gene: NA; v_gene: TRBV15; j_gene: TRBJ2-5; CDR3aa: CATSSETLGQETQYF; CDR3nt: TGTGCCACCAGCAGCGAAACTCTAGGCCAAGAGACCCAGTACTTC
abundance: NA; d_gene: NA; v_gene: TRBV23-1; j_gene: TRBJ1-1; CDR3aa: CASSQSGRGHTEAFF; CDR3nt: TGCGCCAGCAGTCAATCAGGAAGGGGACACACTGAAGCTTTCTTT
abundance: few; d_gene: TRBD2; v_gene: TRBV7-6; j_gene: TRBJ2-7; CDR3aa: CASSQSGSPDEQYF; CDR3nt: TGTGCCAGCAGCCAAAGCGGGAGTCCCGACGAGCAGTACTTC
abundance: once; d_gene: TRBD2; v_gene: TRBV6-6; j_gene: TRBJ2-2; CDR3aa: CASSGLAGETGELFF; CDR3nt: TGTGCCAGCAGTGGACTAGCGGGAGAGACCGGGGAGCTGTTTTTT
abundance: NA; d_gene: NA; v_gene: TRBV6-1; j_gene: TRBJ2-7; CDR3aa: CASSAGKTDYEQYF; CDR3nt: TGTGCCAGCAGTGCAGGGAAGACCGATTACGAGCAGTACTTC
abundance: NA; d_gene: TRBD1; v_gene: TRBV6-5; j_gene: TRBJ2-7; CDR3aa: CASSYPGQPIYEQYF; CDR3nt: TGTGCCAGCAGTTATCCGGGACAGCCGATCTACGAGCAGTACTTC
abundance: once; d_gene: NA; v_gene: TRBV14; j_gene: TRBJ1-2; CDR3aa: CASSQEDQGNYGYTF; CDR3nt: TGTGCCAGCAGCCAAGAAGATCAGGGGAACTATGGCTACACCTTC
abundance: few; d_gene: NA; v_gene: TRBV10-1; j_gene: TRBJ2-7; CDR3aa: CGPRSGFYEQYF; CDR3nt: TGCGGACCCCGTTCGGGCTTTTACGAGCAGTACTTC
abundance: NA; d_gene: NA; v_gene: TRBV28; j_gene: TRBJ2-7; CDR3aa: CASSIGTEQYF; CDR3nt: TGTGCCAGCAGCATCGGGACCGAGCAGTACTTC
abundance: NA; d_gene: NA; v_gene: TRBV12-5; j_gene: TRBJ2-7; CDR3aa: CASSQGIPYEQYF; CDR3nt: TGTGCTAGTTCGCAGGGAATTCCCTACGAGCAGTACTTC
abundance: NA; d_gene: NA; v_gene: TRBV19; j_gene: TRBJ2-5; CDR3aa: CASSILVVTDSQETQYF; CDR3nt: TGTGCCAGTAGTATCCTTGTCGTGACAGATTCGCAAGAGACCCAGTACTTC
abundance: NA; d_gene: NA; v_gene: TRBV7-2; j_gene: TRBJ1-2; CDR3aa: CASSTLAGGLYGYTF; CDR3nt: TGTGCCAGCAGCACCTTAGCGGGGGGCCTCTATGGCTACACCTTC
abundance: NA; d_gene: NA; v_gene: TRBV27; j_gene: TRBJ1-1; CDR3aa: CASSSGVGAFF; CDR3nt: TGTGCCAGCAGTTCGGGTGTTGGTGCTTTCTTT
abundance: NA; d_gene: TRBD2; v_gene: TRBV28; j_gene: TRBJ2-1; CDR3aa: CASSLSASGDNEQFF; CDR3nt: TGTGCCAGCAGTTTATCGGCTAGCGGGGACAATGAGCAGTTCTTC
abundance: NA; d_gene: NA; v_gene: TRBV4-1; j_gene: TRBJ2-7; CDR3aa: CASSQGTSTATYEQYF; CDR3nt: TGCGCCAGCAGCCAAGGGACATCGACCGCCACCTACGAGCAGTACTTC
abundance: NA; d_gene: TRBD1; v_gene: TRBV9; j_gene: TRBJ1-2; CDR3aa: CASSAATGSLNYGYTF; CDR3nt: TGTGCCAGCAGCGCGGCGACAGGGTCTTTGAACTATGGCTACACCTTC
abundance: NA; d_gene: TRBD2; v_gene: TRBV4-2; j_gene: TRBJ2-1; CDR3aa: CASSPAGGEYNEQFF; CDR3nt: TGTGCCAGCAGTCCAGCGGGGGGTGAGTACAATGAGCAGTTCTTC
abundance: NA; d_gene: TRBD1; v_gene: TRBV5-6; j_gene: TRBJ1-2; CDR3aa: CASSIGQGSYGYTF; CDR3nt: TGTGCCAGCAGCATCGGACAGGGGTCCTATGGCTACACCTTC
abundance: NA; d_gene: TRBD1; v_gene: TRBV12-5; j_gene: TRBJ2-5; CDR3aa: CASGSRDRGETQYF; CDR3nt: TGTGCTAGTGGTTCCCGGGACAGGGGGGAGACCCAGTACTTC
abundance: NA; d_gene: NA; v_gene: TRBV18; j_gene: TRBJ1-5; CDR3aa: CASSKSASILSNQPQHF; CDR3nt: TGTGCCAGCTCAAAATCGGCGAGTATTCTGAGCAATCAGCCCCAGCATTTT
abundance: NA; d_gene: NA; v_gene: TRBV21-1; j_gene: TRBJ2-7; CDR3aa: CASSNKSPTGTGVYEQYF; CDR3nt: TGTGCCAGCAGCAACAAAAGTCCGACCGGGACAGGGGTTTACGAGCAGTACTTC
abundance: NA; d_gene: TRBD2; v_gene: TRBV10-3; j_gene: TRBJ2-7; CDR3aa: CAISLGGMDEQYF; CDR3nt: TGTGCCATCAGTTTGGGAGGGATGGACGAGCAGTACTTC
abundance: NA; d_gene: TRBD1; v_gene: TRBV5-1; j_gene: TRBJ2-7; CDR3aa: CASTGDSSYEQYF; CDR3nt: TGCGCCAGCACCGGGGACAGCTCCTACGAGCAGTACTTC
abundance: NA; d_gene: NA; v_gene: TRBV30; j_gene: TRBJ2-1; CDR3aa: CAWSVGGPNEQFF; CDR3nt: TGTGCCTGGAGTGTCGGAGGGCCCAATGAGCAGTTCTTC